This T cell receptor (beta chain) was sequenced in a study of T-cell reconstitution after alpha-beta-depleted transplantation in children. This clonotype was found a few times. The CDR3 has 15 residues. The V gene end was trimmed by 0 bases and the J gene end by 10 bases; junction bases not matched to a gene: 7. The germline CDR1 and CDR2 sequences are KGHDR and SFDVKD. Preparing the TCRbeta library involved the use of unique molecular identifiers. TCRdb used MiXCR to reprocess the PCR reads, holding one entry per CDR3 protein. The data show around 360,000 distinct CDR3 sequences, 10% seen once. The sequence was collected from a human donor who donated a stem cell graft to a child with acute lymphoblastic leukemia. The V call is TRBV24-1, the J call TRBJ2-1, with 8 bases aligning to TRBD2. The source was PBMCs from the stem cell graft donor, collected from the stem cell graft. CDR3 DNA sequence: TGTGCCACCAGTGATTTGCATCGGGGGGGGAACGAGCAGTTCTTC. Its protein product is CATSDLHRGGNEQFF.